The table lists the clone carrying this T cell receptor beta chain with a few counts. This sample was included in a study of T cells in Graves' hyperthyroidism and ophthalmopathy. The CDR3 runs 15 residues. The germline V gene has CDR1 SGHAT and CDR2 FQNNGV. The V and J ends lost 5 bases and 3 bases respectively, with 14 bases between them. Regions amplified from RNA transcripts were the TCR beta CDR3 regions. HTBI primers were the set used in a first-round RT-PCR of the TCR CDR3. Each CDR3 protein is one row after TCRdb ran MiXCR on the multiplex PCR reads. The data hold 300,000 to 400,000 distinct CDR3 sequences, with roughly an eighth observed a single time.

This chain connects TRBV11-2 to TRBJ1-5, with a tentative D call TRBD1 (5 bases). The origin of this receptor is a woman aged 18 to 35 with Graves' hyperthyroidism. Sequencing was carried out using blood. The CDR3 region is CASSMTEGFNQPQHF. The CDR3 DNA is TGTGCCAGCAGCATGACAGAGGGTTTCAATCAGCCCCAGCATTTT.